One sample yielded the 32 T cell receptor beta chains listed below, sequenced in a study of cytomegalovirus exposure and HLA in healthy donors. The PCR contained 60 Vbeta and 13 Jbeta primers. Using immunoSEQ multiplex PCR, the repertoire was profiled, and TCRdb retains in-frame clones only, with some absent. In the table there are fewer than 150,000 clones, approximately 80% of which are singletons. The specimen was PBMCs. All receptors derive from a man between 25 and 39 years old in good health and CMV-seronegative.

The V gene is TRBV28, the J gene TRBJ1-2; no clear D. Germline CDR1 is MDHEN and CDR2 is SYDVKM. Trimming shortened V by 5 bases and J by 1 base, and 14 bases separated the two germline ends. The CDR3 extends over 15 amino acids. CDR3 in DNA: TGTGCCAGCAGTAACACAGCTCTTCTTAACTATGGCTACACCTTC. It codes for CASSNTALLNYGYTF.

This clone appeared a single time. This chain connects TRBV9 to TRBJ2-3, with D possibly TRBD2 on 6 matching bases. CDR1 and CDR2 from the germline V gene are SGDLS and YYNGEE. V was trimmed by 3 bases and J by 0 bases, leaving 8 bases between them. The CDR3 length is 14 residues. As DNA, the CDR3 is TGTGCCAGCAGCGGGGGGACTAGCACAGATACGCAGTATTTT. Translation gives CASSGGTSTDTQYF. The whole variable domain, remainder taken from reference TRBV9 and TRBJ2-3, is DSGVTQTPKHLITATGQRVTLRCSPRSGDLSVYWYQQSLDQGLQFLIQYYNGEERAKGNILERFSAQQFPDLHSELNLSSLELGDSALYFCASSGGTSTDTQYFGPGTRLTVL.

The chain employs TRBV2 and TRBJ2-5, with 8 positions matching TRBD2. The CDR3 extends over 12 amino acids. J was trimmed by 5 bases and V by 6 bases; bases with no gene match: 2. Per germline, CDR1 SNHLY and CDR2 FYNNEI. The CDR3 nucleotides read TGTGCCAGCAGGTCTAGCGGGGAGACCCAGTACTTC. Translating gives CASRSSGETQYF. The variable domain in full, with the rest retrieved from reference TRBV2 and TRBJ2-5, is EPEVTQTPSHQVTQMGQEVILRCVPISNHLYFYWYRQILGQKVEFLVSFYNNEISEKSEIFDDQFSVERPDGSNFTLKIRSTKLEDSAMYFCASRSSGETQYFGPGTRLLVL.

This chain joins TRBV28 and TRBJ1-2; D might be TRBD1 (5 bases). The CDR3 is made up of 13 amino acids. With 5 bases removed from V and 7 bases from J, the gap between germline ends came to 14 bases. CDR1 and CDR2 from the germline V gene are MDHEN and SYDVKM. CDR3 region: CASSVMLGGGYTF. CDR3 nucleotide sequence: TGTGCCAGCAGTGTGATGCTGGGGGGTGGCTACACCTTC.

The rearrangement joins TRBV2 to TRBJ1-3; D not certain. V lost 8 bases, J lost 3 bases, and 5 bases lay in between. The V gene's germline CDR1 is SNHLY and CDR2 FYNNEI. This CDR3 has 11 residues. CDR3 DNA: TGTGCCAGCCAACTTGGAAACACCATATATTTT. Encoded protein: CASQLGNTIYF. Variable domain in full (rest from reference TRBV2 and TRBJ1-3): EPEVTQTPSHQVTQMGQEVILRCVPISNHLYFYWYRQILGQKVEFLVSFYNNEISEKSEIFDDQFSVERPDGSNFTLKIRSTKLEDSAMYFCASQLGNTIYFGEGSWLTVV.

The rearrangement joins TRBV11-1 to TRBJ2-2; D perhaps matches TRBD2 (6 bases). Trimming pared 1 base from V and 1 base from J, leaving 7 bases between. The CDR3 length is 15 residues. CDR1 is SGHAT and CDR2 is FQDESV in the germline V gene (reference sequence). The CDR3 region has the DNA TGTGCCAGCAGCTTAGGTAGCGGGAACACCGGGGAGCTGTTTTTT. It codes for CASSLGSGNTGELFF.

CDR3 residues: CASSPGGIYNEQFF. In DNA, the CDR3 is TGCGCCAGCAGTCCGGGAGGGATTTACAATGAGCAGTTCTTC. The J gene is TRBJ2-1, the V gene TRBV10-1; TRBD2 matches 8 bases. This CDR3 spans 14 amino acids. Germline values: CDR1 WNHNN, CDR2 SYGVQD (reference sequence). With V trimmed by 5 bases and J by 4 bases, 4 bases remained unmatched.

This sequence joins TRBV9 and TRBJ2-1; 8 bases align to TRBD2. Germline loops: CDR1 SGDLS, CDR2 YYNGEE. V lost 4 bases to trimming and J lost 5 bases; unmatched junction nucleotides: 8. The length of the CDR3 is 15 residues. Here the CDR3 DNA reads TGTGCCAGCAGCCGGTCGGGAGGGCCCAACAATGAGCAGTTCTTC. Translated: CASSRSGGPNNEQFF.

A single count supports this clone. The chain has TRBV6-4 and TRBJ2-6; D gene uncertain. V lost 0 bases, J lost 0 bases, and 6 bases lay in between. CDR3 length: 16 amino acids. Germline V CDR1 and CDR2: MRHNA, SNTAGT. CDR3: CASSDSTGSGANVLTF. In DNA form, the CDR3 reads TGTGCCAGCAGTGACTCGACGGGCTCTGGGGCCAACGTCCTGACTTTC.

This clone has just one count. The chain employs TRBV19 and TRBJ2-7; 10 bases align to TRBD2. V was pared by 5 bases and J by 2 bases, with 9 bases of the junction left unmatched. CDR3 length: 16 amino acids. In germline, CDR1 is LNHDA, CDR2 SQIVND (reference sequence). In nucleotides, the CDR3 is TGTGCCAGTAGTTTACGGGGACTAGCGAGCACCTACGAGCAGTACTTC. It yields the protein CASSLRGLASTYEQYF. Full variable domain (rest looked up from reference TRBV19 and TRBJ2-7): DGGITQSPKYLFRKEGQNVTLSCEQNLNHDAMYWYRQDPGQGLRLIYYSQIVNDFQKGDIAEGYSVSREKKESFPLTVTSAQKNPTAFYLCASSLRGLASTYEQYFGPGTRLTVT.

The chain carries TRBV28 and TRBJ2-4, with TRBD1 as a possible D gene (5 bases). V lost 6 bases to trimming and J lost 9 bases, with 12 bases between them. The CDR3 loop spans 12 amino acids. The germline V gene encodes CDR1 MDHEN and CDR2 SYDVKM. Written as DNA, the CDR3 is TGTGCCAGCAGCCCGGACATCCGCATTCAGTACTTC. This codes for CASSPDIRIQYF.

V and J are TRBV2 and TRBJ1-1, with D perhaps matching TRBD1 (5 bases). CDR3 length: 11 amino acids. Trimming shortened V by 4 bases and J by 9 bases, and 9 bases separated the two germline ends. Germline values: CDR1 SNHLY, CDR2 FYNNEI. The CDR3 coding sequence is TGTGCCAGCAGTGCAGGGACTAAAGCTTTCTTT. Encoded protein: CASSAGTKAFF.

The chain is built from TRBV5-4 and TRBJ1-1, with a weak D call TRBD1 (5 bases). The CDR3 is 15 residues long. Germline lookup yields CDR1 SGHNT and CDR2 YYREEE (reference sequence). Trimming left V 3 bases short and J 5 bases short, with 17 bases between. CDR3 nucleotides: TGTGCCAGCAGCTCACTGGGGGGGTCAATGACTGAAGCTTTCTTT. Its translation is CASSSLGGSMTEAFF. Together with reference TRBV5-4 and TRBJ1-1, the CDR3 gives the full variable domain: ETGVTQSPTHLIKTRGQQVTLRCSSQSGHNTVSWYQQALGQGPQFIFQYYREEENGRGNFPPRFSGLQFPNYSSELNVNALELDDSALYLCASSSLGGSMTEAFFGQGTRLTVV.

This chain joins TRBV4-2 and TRBJ2-1, with 10 bases lining up with TRBD2. This CDR3 is built from 17 residues. V gave up 1 base and J gave up 2 bases; unmatched junction bases: 5. Germline V lookup: CDR1 LGHNA, CDR2 YNFKEQ. CDR3 coding DNA: TGTGCCAGCAGCCAAGCCAGGACTAGCGGAACCTACAATGAGCAGTTCTTC. As protein: CASSQARTSGTYNEQFF.

The gene calls are TRBV10-3 and TRBJ2-1, with D uncertain. In germline, CDR1 is ENHRY, CDR2 SYGVKD. This CDR3 has 12 amino acids. Trimming shortened V by 5 bases and J by 5 bases, and 7 bases separated the two germline ends. This chain's CDR3 is CAISYSHNEQFF. The CDR3 nucleotides are TGTGCCATCAGTTACAGTCACAATGAGCAGTTCTTC.

The rearrangement links TRBV10-2 to TRBJ2-7, with 11 positions matching TRBD2. CDR3 length equals 15 residues. With 3 bases clipped from V and 7 bases from J, the junction kept 8 bases outside the gene matches. Per the germline V gene, CDR1 is WSHSY and CDR2 is SAAADI. In DNA, the CDR3 is TGCGCCAGCAGTGAAATAGCGGGAGGGCCTCGGGAGCAGTACTTC. Amino acid sequence: CASSEIAGGPREQYF.

CDR3 amino acids: CASNRGNNEQFF. CDR3 DNA sequence: TGTGCCAGCAACAGGGGAAACAATGAGCAGTTCTTC. The rearrangement uses TRBV2 and TRBJ2-1; 7 bases fit TRBD1. CDR1 is SNHLY and CDR2 is FYNNEI in the germline V gene. V was pared by 7 bases and J by 5 bases, with 2 bases of the junction left unmatched. CDR3 length: 12 amino acids.

The rearrangement uses TRBV6-6 and TRBJ2-5, with D maybe TRBD2 (5 bases). V was clipped by 6 bases and J by 11 bases, with 16 bases between them. Per the germline V gene, CDR1 is MNHNY and CDR2 is SVGAGI (reference sequence). The CDR3 runs 12 residues. The CDR3: CASSPIGGEQYF. CDR3 nucleotide sequence: TGTGCCAGCAGCCCGATCGGAGGAGAGCAGTACTTC.

The chain combines TRBV19 with TRBJ2-3; 9 bases map to TRBD2. V shed 5 bases, J shed 4 bases, and the junction held 7 bases outside the gene matches. CDR3 size: 15 residues. Germline values: CDR1 LNHDA, CDR2 SQIVND (reference sequence). In DNA form, the CDR3 reads TGTGCCAGTAGTTTTGGGACTAGCCTTCCAGATACGCAGTATTTT. Protein sequence: CASSFGTSLPDTQYF.

The chain links TRBV7-9 to TRBJ1-1; D call uncertain. Per the germline V gene, CDR1 is SEHNR and CDR2 is FQNEAQ (reference sequence). The length of the CDR3 is 11 residues. V was cut by 3 bases and J by 5 bases, with 4 bases left in between. CDR3 sequence (DNA): TGTGCCAGCAGCTTTTCGACTGAAGCTTTCTTT. Protein: CASSFSTEAFF.

The chain couples TRBV15 to TRBJ2-1; 14 bases match TRBD2. With V trimmed by 6 bases and J by 0 bases, 4 bases remained unmatched. CDR3 length: 17 residues. CDR1 and CDR2 from the germline V gene are LNHNV and YYDKDF (reference sequence). The CDR3 coding sequence is TGTGCCACCAGGAGACTAGCGGGAGGGGGCTCCTACAATGAGCAGTTCTTC. Its protein is CATRRLAGGGSYNEQFF.

This rearrangement joins TRBV6-6 to TRBJ2-3, with D possibly being TRBD2 (6 bases). CDR1 is MNHNY and CDR2 is SVGAGI in the germline V gene (reference sequence). This CDR3 has 14 amino acids. Trimming pared 6 bases from V and 4 bases from J, leaving 14 bases between. The CDR3, as DNA: TGTGCCAGCAGACTAGCATCTGGGTCAGATACGCAGTATTTT. This encodes CASRLASGSDTQYF.

This clone was recorded only once. This chain connects TRBV7-2 to TRBJ1-1; TRBD1 agrees at 9 bases. Germline V lookup: CDR1 SGHTA, CDR2 FQGNSA. The CDR3 totals 16 residues. V shed 2 bases and J 4 bases; nucleotides not matched to a gene: 8. The CDR3 region is CASSLRPTTGGTEAFF. CDR3 coding DNA: TGTGCCAGCAGCTTACGGCCAACGACAGGGGGCACTGAAGCTTTCTTT.

This clone was seen only once. This chain links TRBV9 with TRBJ1-1, with D possibly matching TRBD1 (6 bases). Germline V CDR1 and CDR2: SGDLS, YYNGEE. The V and J ends lost 1 base and 2 bases respectively, with 15 bases between them. This CDR3 has 16 amino acids. Here the CDR3 DNA reads TGTGCCAGCAGCGTAAATTCGGGACACCCAAACACTGAAGCTTTCTTT. This encodes CASSVNSGHPNTEAFF. The full variable domain, in which reference TRBV9 and TRBJ1-1 provide the parts outside the CDR3, is DSGVTQTPKHLITATGQRVTLRCSPRSGDLSVYWYQQSLDQGLQFLIQYYNGEERAKGNILERFSAQQFPDLHSELNLSSLELGDSALYFCASSVNSGHPNTEAFFGQGTRLTVV.

The CDR3 DNA is TGTGCCAGCTCGCAAGGACAGGGTTCGGGAGAGACCCAGTACTTC. It translates to CASSQGQGSGETQYF. This chain links TRBV18 with TRBJ2-5; 8 nucleotides agree with TRBD1. The germline CDR1 and CDR2 sequences are KGHSH and LQKENI. This CDR3 is built from 15 residues. Germline trimming cut 6 bases from V and 4 bases from J; bases unmatched to any gene: 10.

About this clone itself: The DNA is left out, because the CDR3 cannot be placed on it with certainty; the CDR3 is given as TCRdb lists it. J is TRBJ2-2 and V is TRBV20-1; the table's D call, TRBD2, has no DNA check behind it. Germline CDR1 reads DFQATT; CDR2 reads SNEGSKA (reference sequence). The CDR3 length is 10 residues, termini included. The chain's CDR3 is CSKLPGSCFF.

The chain combines TRBV27 with TRBJ2-1; 10 bases agree with TRBD1. V was clipped by 4 bases and J by 7 bases; unmatched bases: 7. Per the germline V gene, CDR1 is MNHEY and CDR2 is SMNVEV (reference sequence). This CDR3 contains 15 residues. CDR3 protein: CASSSGQGIENEQFF. The CDR3 coding sequence is TGTGCCAGCAGTTCGGGACAGGGGATTGAAAATGAGCAGTTCTTC.

J is TRBJ2-7 and V is TRBV10-3, with 7 positions matching TRBD2. Losses at the gene ends were 7 bases for V and 6 bases for J; bases not matched to a gene: 12. Germline V CDR1 and CDR2: ENHRY, SYGVKD. The CDR3 is made up of 14 amino acids. The CDR3 DNA reads as TGTGCCATCATGGGGGAGGGAGGTTCGGTCGAGCAGTACTTC. It specifies CAIMGEGGSVEQYF.

This chain links TRBV5-4 with TRBJ2-7, with 10 bases aligning to TRBD2. Looked up from germline, CDR1 is SGHNT and CDR2 is YYREEE (reference sequence). V lost 4 bases to trimming and J lost 3 bases; unmatched junction nucleotides: 10. This CDR3 spans 16 amino acids. The DNA of the CDR3 is TGTGCCAGCAGCCTAGGGACTAGCGCGACGAGCTACGAGCAGTACTTC. Translation: CASSLGTSATSYEQYF.

This clone was detected only a few times. The V gene is TRBV27, the J gene TRBJ2-1, with 10 bases identical to TRBD2. Germline assignment: CDR1 MNHEY and CDR2 SMNVEV (reference sequence). The J segment lost 0 bases and the V segment lost 5 bases, leaving 10 bases of the junction unmatched. There are 18 residues in the CDR3. CDR3 sequence reads: CASSGGTSARSSYNEQFF. The CDR3 coding sequence is TGTGCCAGCAGTGGGGGGACTAGCGCGAGGAGCTCCTACAATGAGCAGTTCTTC.

The CDR3 is CASSFTMGHGGTEAFF. DNA for the CDR3: TGTGCCAGTAGTTTTACTATGGGACACGGGGGGACTGAAGCTTTCTTT. V gene TRBV19 combines with J gene TRBJ1-1, with D maybe TRBD1 (6 bases). Trimming left V 5 bases short and J 5 bases short, with 21 bases between. The CDR3 has 16 amino acids. Germline loops: CDR1 LNHDA, CDR2 SQIVND (reference sequence).

V gene TRBV5-1 combines with J gene TRBJ2-5; the match to TRBD2 covers 16 bases. CDR1 and CDR2 from the germline V gene are SGHRS and YFSETQ. The V and J ends lost 4 bases and 5 bases, in that order; junction bases with no gene match: 2. The CDR3 spans 15 residues. The CDR3, as DNA: TGCGCCAGCAGCATGGGACTAGCGGGAGGGGAGACCCAGTACTTC. It specifies CASSMGLAGGETQYF.